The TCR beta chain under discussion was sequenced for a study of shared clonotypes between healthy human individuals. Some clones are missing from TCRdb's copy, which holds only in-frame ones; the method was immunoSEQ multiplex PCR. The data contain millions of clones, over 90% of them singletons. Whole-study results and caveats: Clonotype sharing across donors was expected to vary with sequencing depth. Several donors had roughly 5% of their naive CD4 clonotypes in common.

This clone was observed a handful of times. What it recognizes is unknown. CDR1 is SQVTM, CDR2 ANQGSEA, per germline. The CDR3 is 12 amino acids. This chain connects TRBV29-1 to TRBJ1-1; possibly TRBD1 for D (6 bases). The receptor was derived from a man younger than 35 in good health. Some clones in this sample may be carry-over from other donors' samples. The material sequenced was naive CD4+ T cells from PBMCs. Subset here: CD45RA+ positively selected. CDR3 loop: CSWGGGSTEAFF. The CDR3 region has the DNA TGCAGTTGGGGGGGCGGGAGCACTGAAGCTTTCTTT.